This is a list of T cell receptor beta chains from one sample in a study of read filtering for tumor transcriptome and immune sequencing. TCRdb redid the calling of the reads with MiXCR, one entry per CDR3 protein. This sample yields approximately 45,000 distinct CDR3 sequences, of which about 20% are seen a single time; under 40% belongs to the top ten. The sequenced sample consisted of a population of CD138-negative cells sorted from bone marrow. All receptors derive from a donor older than 35 with multiple myeloma. Each CDR3 is given with its conserved first and last residue. The D gene is left open where the match is weak. The size of a clone is reported for some rows only, either as once, few or many, or as a class for expanded clones.

TRBV30	NA	NA	TRBJ1-1	TGTGCCTGGAGTGACGGCTCGGCGGGGACTGAAGCTTTCTTT	CAWSDGSAGTEAFF
TRBV19	NA	many	TRBJ1-1	TGTGCCAGTAGTATCAAGGAGGGGTACACTGAAGCTTTCTTT	CASSIKEGYTEAFF
TRBV3-1	NA	few	TRBJ2-7	TGTGCCAGCAGCCAAGAGGTCTCCTACGAGCAGTACTTC	CASSQEVSYEQYF
TRBV23-1	NA	few	TRBJ1-1	TGCGCCAGCAGTCAACGACAGGTGATGTTGAACACTGAAGCTTTCTTT	CASSQRQVMLNTEAFF
TRBV2	TRBD1	many	TRBJ2-6	TGTGCCAGCAGGGGACAGGGGGCTCTCTCTGGGGCCAACGTCCTGACTTTC	CASRGQGALSGANVLTF
TRBV20-1	NA	many	TRBJ2-1	TGCAGTGCTATAAGCACTAGTCCGGATCGACCCAATGAGCAGTTCTTC	CSAISTSPDRPNEQFF
TRBV6-6	NA	NA	TRBJ2-5	TGTGCCAGCAGGCGGGACGACCAAGGGACCCAGTACTTC	CASRRDDQGTQYF
TRBV12-3/TRBV12-4	NA	few	TRBJ1-5	TGTGCCAGCAGTTTAGGGAGGCAGGGAGTCAATCAGCCCCAGCATTTT	CASSLGRQGVNQPQHF
TRBV3-1	NA	many	TRBJ1-1	TGTGCCAGCAGCCAAGAGCTGGCGGGACGGCAGAACACTGAAGCTTTCTTT	CASSQELAGRQNTEAFF
TRBV27	NA	few	TRBJ1-1	TGTGCCAGCAGTTTTCAGGGGCGGCTGAACACTGAAGCTTTCTTT	CASSFQGRLNTEAFF
TRBV20-1	TRBD1	many	TRBJ2-7	TGCAGTGCTAGACGACAGGGGGCGCAAAACTACGAGCAGTACTTC	CSARRQGAQNYEQYF
TRBV29-1	NA	many	TRBJ2-1	TGCAGCGTTGAAAAAGGGAATGAGCAGTTCTTC	CSVEKGNEQFF
TRBV7-2	TRBD2	many	TRBJ2-2	TGTGCCAGCAGGCGGGGGATGGGCGGGGAGCTGTTTTTT	CASRRGMGGELFF
TRBV14	NA	NA	TRBJ2-1	TGTGCCAGCAACCTCCGGGATGCGGGCAATGAGCAGTTCTTC	CASNLRDAGNEQFF
TRBV2	NA	many	TRBJ2-6	TGTGCCAGCATCGGGGCTCAAAGCTCTGGGGCCAACGTCCTGACTTTC	CASIGAQSSGANVLTF
TRBV7-9	TRBD1	many	TRBJ1-5	TGTGCCAGCAGCCAACTGACAGGGTTGAGCAATCAGCCCCAGCATTTT	CASSQLTGLSNQPQHF
TRBV28	TRBD2	many	TRBJ2-1	TGTGCCAGCAGTAGGCCGGGAGGAATCGAGGAGCAGTTCTTC	CASSRPGGIEEQFF
TRBV6-1	NA	many	TRBJ2-2	TGTGCCAGCAGGCACACCGGGGAGCTGTTTTTT	CASRHTGELFF
TRBV30	NA	many	TRBJ2-7	TGTGCCTGGAGTGTCCGTTATGGGGAGCAGTACTTC	CAWSVRYGEQYF
TRBV2	NA	NA	TRBJ2-5	TGTGCCAGCAGTAGGACGTGGGAGACCCAGTGCTTC	CASSRTWETQCF
TRBV7-9	TRBD2	many	TRBJ2-7	TGTGCCAGCAGCCAGACTAGCAAATTGTCGTACGAGCAGTACTTC	CASSQTSKLSYEQYF
TRBV28	TRBD2	NA	TRBJ2-2	TGTGCCAGCAGTCGGACTAGTCCCACCGGGGAGCTGTTTTTT	CASSRTSPTGELFF
TRBV20-1	TRBD2	few	TRBJ2-1	TGCAGTGCTCTTAGACTAGCGGGGAATGAGCAGTTCTTC	CSALRLAGNEQFF
TRBV6-1	NA	many	TRBJ2-1	TGTGCCAGCAGTGAGAGTCTGATCGATGAGCAGTTCTTC	CASSESLIDEQFF
TRBV20-1	TRBD2	NA	TRBJ2-3	TGCAGTGCTAGAGATACTAGCGGGAGTTCAGATACGCTGTATTTT	CSARDTSGSSDTLYF
TRBV4-3	NA	NA	TRBJ1-5	TGCGCCAGCAGCCAAGAGTCCACGAATAGCAATCAGCCCCAGCATTTT	CASSQESTNSNQPQHF
TRBV24-1	NA	NA	TRBJ2-3	TGTGCCACCAGTGACCCGGTCGGCAAGGGGAATACGCAGTATTTT	CATSDPVGKGNTQYF
TRBV5-4	TRBD1	many	TRBJ1-2	TGTGCCAGCAGCCGTATGACAGGGGGAAACTATGGCTACACCTTC	CASSRMTGGNYGYTF
TRBV4-1	TRBD1	many	TRBJ2-5	TGCGCCAGCAGCCAAAGTGGACAGGGGGAGACCCAGTACTTC	CASSQSGQGETQYF
TRBV4-1	NA	few	TRBJ2-1	TGTGCCAGCAGCCTGGTGGGAGGCGGGAATGAGCAGTTCTTC	CASSLVGGGNEQFF
TRBV29-1	NA	many	TRBJ2-5	TGCAGCGTTGAAGTAGGGGAGACCCAGTACTTC	CSVEVGETQYF
TRBV19	NA	many	TRBJ2-7	TGTGCCAGTAGTATAGCAGGGGATAGCTCCTACGAGCAGTACTTC	CASSIAGDSSYEQYF
TRBV2	NA	NA	TRBJ2-5	TGTGCCAGCAGTGCTAGAGGCGAGACCCAGTACTTC	CASSARGETQYF
TRBV28	NA	NA	TRBJ1-2	TGTGCCAGCAGTCCCGGACGGCACTATGGCTACACCTTC	CASSPGRHYGYTF
TRBV7-8	NA	many	TRBJ1-5	TGTGCCAGCAGCTTAGATTCGGTGCTCAAACATTTT	CASSLDSVLKHF
TRBV27	NA	many	TRBJ2-1	TGTGCCAGCAGTTTGGGGGCGTTGAATGAGCAGTTCTTC	CASSLGALNEQFF
TRBV6-5	TRBD1	many	TRBJ2-2	TGTGCCAGCAGACCCCCCGGACAGGCGCCTATGGACACCGGGGAGCTGTTTTTT	CASRPPGQAPMDTGELFF
TRBV28	TRBD2	NA	TRBJ2-5	TGTGCCAGCACCACAGCGGGACGCCTCTATGAGACCCAGTACTTC	CASTTAGRLYETQYF
TRBV5-1	NA	many	TRBJ2-5	TGCGCCAGCAGCTTACGCAGGGCACAAGAGACCCAGTACTTC	CASSLRRAQETQYF
TRBV29-1	TRBD1	medium-sized	TRBJ2-1	TGCAGCGTTGGGGGACAGTTATACAATGAGCAGTTCTTC	CSVGGQLYNEQFF
TRBV12-3/TRBV12-4	TRBD2	few	TRBJ2-1	TGTGCCAGCAGACGCACTTCCTTGGCGGGAGGGACTAGGGAGCAGTTCTTC	CASRRTSLAGGTREQFF
TRBV11-3	NA	NA	TRBJ2-7	TGTGCCAGCAGCTTAGGGTCACAAGCCGGACACGAGCAGTACTTC	CASSLGSQAGHEQYF
TRBV15	TRBD2	many	TRBJ2-5	TGTGCCACCAGCAGAGATTCATTTTTTAGCGGGAGGGCCCAAGAGACCCAGTACTTC	CATSRDSFFSGRAQETQYF
TRBV7-9	TRBD2	few	TRBJ2-5	TGTGCCAGCAGCTCCCCCGGGACTAGCGGTCACCGGTACTTC	CASSSPGTSGHRYF
TRBV11-2	TRBD1	NA	TRBJ2-7	TGTGCCGGCAGCTTAGGGGGCGGCGAGCAGTACTTC	CAGSLGGGEQYF
TRBV7-6	NA	many	TRBJ2-6	TGTGCCAGCAGCTTAAATCAAGGGGCCGGGGCCAACGTCCTGACTTTC	CASSLNQGAGANVLTF
TRBV18	NA	many	TRBJ1-1	TGTGCCAGCTCACCTACTATGAACACTGAAGCTTTCTTT	CASSPTMNTEAFF
TRBV28	TRBD2	NA	TRBJ2-5	TGTGCCAGCAGACTCCCTCTAGCGGGAAGGAGGGAGACCCAGTACTTC	CASRLPLAGRRETQYF
TRBV7-2	NA	many	TRBJ2-1	TGTGCCAGCAGCTTGCTCTCAGGGACTCACTACAATGAGCAGTTCTTC	CASSLLSGTHYNEQFF
TRBV29-1	TRBD1	NA	TRBJ2-1	TGCAGCGTGGCCGGGACAGGGTCGGTTGCGCAGTTCTTT	CSVAGTGSVAQFF
TRBV6-6	TRBD1	many	TRBJ2-3	TGTGCCAGCAGTTACATTGGACAGGGGCAAACAGATACGCAGTATTTT	CASSYIGQGQTDTQYF
TRBV5-1	NA	many	TRBJ2-7	TGCGCCAGCAGCTTGGAGGACAGCTCCTACGAGCAGTACTTC	CASSLEDSSYEQYF
TRBV27	NA	many	TRBJ2-3	TGTGCCAGCAGTTTTACGTTCTCAGATACGCAGTATTTT	CASSFTFSDTQYF
TRBV20-1	NA	many	TRBJ2-3	TGCAGTGCTAGAGATCCACATACGCAGTATTTT	CSARDPHTQYF
TRBV7-9	TRBD1	many	TRBJ2-1	TGTGCCAGCACCTCTCCAGACAGGGACTACAATGAGCAGTTCTTC	CASTSPDRDYNEQFF